Many counts were recorded for the clone carrying this T cell receptor (beta chain). Its target is not known. The CDR3 is 14 residues long. Trimming stripped 6 bases from V and 0 bases from J, with 6 bases between. Germline V lookup: CDR1 SGHTA, CDR2 FQGNSA. This specimen belongs to a study of T cells after yellow fever vaccination. Study-wide context: Fractions of limited cellularity were prepared by means of SMART-Seq v4 Ultra Low Input. Study-level findings and limits: Post-booster repertoires contained most primary-vaccination clones again (about 95% CD4, 85% to 90% CD8). A small share of clonotypes appeared in both CD4 and CD8 compartments.

They built TCR cDNA with 5'RACE template switching, a step that put in a universal primer site and UMIs. TCRdb called the 5' RACE reads again in MiXCR, with one record for every CDR3 protein. Of approximately 150,000 distinct CDR3 sequences listed, 7.7% are singletons. V usage is TRBV7-2 and J usage is TRBJ2-6; D is ambiguous. The TCR was taken from a man aged 30 to 39 who received the YFV17D yellow fever vaccine. The sequences come from CD4+ T cells sorted from PBMCs, collected 5 days after the yellow fever booster vaccination. CDR3 residues: CASRSFSGANVLTF. The CDR3 bases are TGTGCCAGCAGAAGTTTCTCTGGGGCCAACGTCCTGACTTTC.